The next 26 T cell receptor beta chains were all read from a single sample in a study of blood T cell repertoires in COVID-19. Assay used: immunoSEQ multiplex PCR; TCRdb lists only in-frame clones, some missing. In the table there are approximately 100,000 clones, approximately 81% of which are singletons. Input material: peripheral blood. These receptors originate from a woman aged 65 to 85 with active or convalescent COVID-19.

Concerning this clone: The junction departs from the called germline gene at one end, perhaps through a read error. The rearrangement links TRBV7-7 to TRBJ2-5; 12 bases map to TRBD2. CDR1 is SSHAT and CDR2 is FNYEAQ in the germline V gene (reference sequence). The CDR3 covers 15 residues. This CDR3 is CASSRRLAGEETQYF. The CDR3 nucleotides read TGTGCTAGCAGCCGAAGACTAGCGGGGGAAGAGACCCAGTACTTC.

This clone was seen a single time. This sequence joins TRBV7-9 and TRBJ1-2; TRBD1 might be the D (5 bases). From germline, CDR1 is SEHNR and CDR2 FQNEAQ (reference sequence). Trimming took off 5 bases at V and 7 bases at J, with 17 bases between the two ends. The CDR3 length is 14 residues. This chain's CDR3 is CASSVGPQQGGYTF. DNA for the CDR3: TGTGCCAGCAGCGTAGGACCTCAGCAGGGTGGCTACACCTTC.

The chain combines TRBV28 with TRBJ2-5; tentatively, D is TRBD1 (5 bases). CDR1 is MDHEN and CDR2 is SYDVKM in the germline V gene. The CDR3 is 16 amino acids. V was pared by 7 bases and J by 3 bases, with 21 bases between. In DNA, the CDR3 is TGTGCCAGCACCAAAGGCGATAGGGGCACGGAAGAGACCCAGTACTTC. This codes for CASTKGDRGTEETQYF.

CDR3 protein: CASSPSGQGTDTQYF. Here the CDR3 DNA reads TGCGCCAGCAGCCCCTCAGGTCAGGGGACAGATACGCAGTATTTT. The rearrangement joins TRBV5-1 to TRBJ2-3, with D perhaps matching TRBD1 (6 bases). The CDR3 covers 15 residues. The germline gives CDR1 SGHRS, CDR2 YFSETQ. The V end was cut by 4 bases, the J end by 3 bases, with 15 bases between. Using reference TRBV5-1 and TRBJ2-3 for the parts outside the CDR3, the full variable domain is KAGVTQTPRYLIKTRGQQVTLSCSPISGHRSVSWYQQTPGQGLQFLFEYFSETQRNKGNFPGRFSGRQFSNSRSEMNVSTLELGDSALYLCASSPSGQGTDTQYFGPGTRLTVL.

The chain couples TRBV3-1 (or the pseudogene TRBV3-2) to TRBJ2-7, with TRBD1 matching over 7 bases. Unmatched junction bases numbered 5, after V lost 0 bases and J lost 6 bases. CDR3 length: 14 amino acids. Germline lookup yields CDR1 LGHDT and CDR2 YNNKEL (reference sequence). The CDR3 region is CASSQEGGLREQYF. As DNA, the CDR3 is TGTGCCAGCAGCCAAGAAGGGGGCCTTCGCGAGCAGTACTTC.

This clone was observed a handful of times. The chain carries TRBV6-5 and TRBJ1-2, with 9 bases identical to TRBD1. Per the germline V gene, CDR1 is MNHEY and CDR2 is SVGAGI. The CDR3 is made up of 15 amino acids. Trimming cost V 0 bases and J 2 bases; bases outside gene matches: 1. CDR3 loop: CASSYSDRGNYGYTF. CDR3 coding DNA: TGTGCCAGCAGTTACTCGGACAGGGGCAACTATGGCTACACCTTC.

The V gene is TRBV4-3, the J gene TRBJ1-4, with TRBD1 matching over 7 bases. V lost 2 bases, J lost 4 bases, and 10 bases stayed unmatched. Germline-derived CDR1 and CDR2 are LGHNA and YSLEER. The CDR3 consists of 17 residues. CDR3 sequence reads: CASSQRRTGADNEKLFF. The CDR3, as DNA: TGCGCCAGCAGCCAACGCCGGACAGGAGCTGATAATGAAAAACTGTTTTTT.

This clone was seen only once. This chain links TRBV27 with TRBJ1-3, with 8 bases lining up with TRBD1. The length of the CDR3 is 16 residues. V shed 4 bases and J 4 bases; nucleotides not matched to a gene: 9. CDR1 and CDR2 from the germline V gene are MNHEY and SMNVEV (reference sequence). The CDR3 protein is CASSSGGQAKGNTIYF. In DNA form, the CDR3 reads TGTGCCAGCAGTTCCGGGGGACAGGCGAAGGGAAACACCATATATTTT.

This chain links TRBV7-2 with TRBJ1-4; D not resolved. The germline V gene has CDR1 SGHTA and CDR2 FQGNSA. V was clipped by 2 bases and J by 10 bases, with 14 bases between them. This CDR3 comprises 14 residues. This CDR3 reads CASSLSSSGRKLFF. The CDR3 bases are TGTGCCAGCAGCTTAAGCTCTTCAGGCCGAAAACTGTTTTTT.

As to this clone: The sample contains more than one DNA sequence encoding this CDR3. The chain uses TRBV7-2 and TRBJ2-5; D possibly corresponds to TRBD2 (6 bases). In germline, CDR1 is SGHTA, CDR2 FQGNSA. Trimming removed 1 base at V and 1 base at J, with 7 bases between. This CDR3 spans 14 amino acids. The CDR3 nucleotides read TGTGCCAGCAGCTTAGGCGGGGCCCAAGAGACCCAGTACTTC. Its translation is CASSLGGAQETQYF.

The V and J genes are TRBV9 and TRBJ2-1; TRBD2 aligns across 7 bases. The CDR3 covers 16 residues. The V segment lost 0 bases and the J segment 6 bases; nucleotides outside the gene matches: 9. Germline-derived CDR1 and CDR2 are SGDLS and YYNGEE. The CDR3 loop is CASSVDPSGVGNEQFF. The CDR3 DNA is TGTGCCAGCAGCGTAGATCCTAGCGGAGTTGGCAATGAGCAGTTCTTC.

This chain uses TRBV27 with TRBJ2-7; 9 bases agree with TRBD2. The CDR3 extends over 14 amino acids. Trimming took 1 base from V and 4 from J; bases not matched to a gene: 2. CDR1 and CDR2 from the germline V gene are MNHEY and SMNVEV (reference sequence). The CDR3 DNA reads as TGTGCCAGCAGTTTATGGGCGGGAGGGTACGAGCAGTACTTC. Amino acid sequence: CASSLWAGGYEQYF.

V is TRBV5-5 and J is TRBJ2-7; no firm D call. The V and J ends lost 0 bases and 2 bases respectively, with 9 bases between them. Looked up from germline, CDR1 is SGHKS and CDR2 is YYEKEE (reference sequence). CDR3 length equals 14 residues. This CDR3 is CASSLDAVTYEQYF. CDR3 nucleotides: TGTGCCAGCAGCTTGGATGCGGTTACCTACGAGCAGTACTTC.

The CDR3 spells CASSLGLASDTQYF. The CDR3 DNA follows: TGCGCCAGCAGCTTGGGACTAGCTAGTGATACGCAGTATTTT. The chain has TRBV5-1 and TRBJ2-3, with 7 nucleotides matching TRBD2. With V trimmed by 0 bases and J by 6 bases, 4 bases remained unmatched. The germline V gene encodes CDR1 SGHRS and CDR2 YFSETQ. The CDR3 contains 14 residues. The full variable domain, its missing parts supplied by reference TRBV5-1 and TRBJ2-3, is KAGVTQTPRYLIKTRGQQVTLSCSPISGHRSVSWYQQTPGQGLQFLFEYFSETQRNKGNFPGRFSGRQFSNSRSEMNVSTLELGDSALYLCASSLGLASDTQYFGPGTRLTVL.

V and J are TRBV11-3 and TRBJ2-3, with TRBD1 identical over 7 bases. J was trimmed by 4 bases and V by 3 bases; bases with no gene match: 1. Germline CDR1 is SGHNT and CDR2 is YENEEA. This CDR3 has 13 amino acids. The CDR3 DNA is TGTGCCAGCAGCTTGCAGGGGGCAGATACGCAGTATTTT. Protein sequence: CASSLQGADTQYF.

This clone was detected only a few times. This rearrangement joins TRBV11-2 to TRBJ1-4, with 7 nucleotides matching TRBD1. The CDR3 has 16 amino acids. V shed 1 base, J shed 5 bases, and the junction held 7 bases outside the gene matches. Germline V gives CDR1 SGHAT, CDR2 FQNNGV. CDR3 region: CASSLAYRGPNEKLFF. CDR3 nucleotides: TGTGCCAGCAGCTTAGCATACAGGGGTCCAAATGAAAAACTGTTTTTT. Full variable domain (outside the CDR3, taken from reference TRBV11-2 and TRBJ1-4): EAGVAQSPRYKIIEKRQSVAFWCNPISGHATLYWYQQILGQGPKLLIQFQNNGVVDDSQLPKDRFSAERLKGVDSTLKIQPAKLEDSAVYLCASSLAYRGPNEKLFFGSGTQLSVL.

This chain uses TRBV28 with TRBJ1-4; no firm D call. The CDR3 runs to 12 residues. Looked up from germline, CDR1 is MDHEN and CDR2 is SYDVKM. V was pared by 5 bases and J by 5 bases, with 6 bases between. CDR3 in amino acids: CASSPQNEKLFF. The CDR3 DNA reads as TGTGCCAGCAGTCCACAGAATGAAAAACTGTTTTTT.

This clone was recorded once. This CDR3 reads CASSLGRDRGPGANVLTF. The DNA for the CDR3 is TGTGCCAGCAGCTTAGGCCGGGACAGGGGGCCTGGGGCCAACGTCCTGACTTTC. The gene calls are TRBV11-3 and TRBJ2-6; TRBD1 matches at 12 bases. Unmatched junction bases numbered 3, after V lost 1 base and J lost 2 bases. The length of the CDR3 is 18 residues. CDR1 SGHNT and CDR2 YENEEA come from the germline V gene.

This rearrangement joins TRBV5-5 to TRBJ2-4; weak D call: TRBD1 (6 bases). CDR1 and CDR2 (germline): SGHKS, YYEKEE (reference sequence). The ends were cut back, 0 bases at V and 0 bases at J, with 10 bases in the middle. This CDR3 comprises 16 residues. In nucleotides, the CDR3 is TGTGCCAGCAGCTTGGAAGCAGGGGTAGCCAAAAACATTCAGTACTTC. Amino acids: CASSLEAGVAKNIQYF.

In its sample, this clone was seen once. The V gene is TRBV10-1, the J gene TRBJ1-1, with 10 nucleotides matching TRBD1. The V segment lost 6 bases and the J segment 3 bases; nucleotides outside the gene matches: 13. The CDR3 is 17 amino acids. Germline V gene lookup returns CDR1 WNHNN and CDR2 SYGVQD (reference sequence). The CDR3 nucleotides are TGCGCCAGCAGCAGAAGCCTCCGGGACAGGGGACACACTGAAGCTTTCTTT. This translates into CASSRSLRDRGHTEAFF.

This chain uses TRBV28 with TRBJ2-1, with 9 nucleotides matching TRBD1. This CDR3 contains 16 residues. In germline, CDR1 is MDHEN, CDR2 SYDVKM. V shed 1 base and J 6 bases; nucleotides not matched to a gene: 7. The CDR3, as DNA: TGTGCCAGCAGTTTATCGGGACAGGGAGGAGTCAATGAGCAGTTCTTC. Translated: CASSLSGQGGVNEQFF.

This chain links TRBV7-3 with TRBJ2-2, with a weak D call TRBD2 (5 bases). Trimming took 4 bases from V and 4 from J, leaving 16 bases between them. Germline CDR1 SGHTA, CDR2 FQGTGA. There are 16 residues in the CDR3. CDR3 bases: TGTGCCAGCAGCTATAGGGCCCCCGCGGGCACCGGGGAGCTGTTTTTT. Its translation: CASSYRAPAGTGELFF.

V and J are TRBV28 and TRBJ1-1; the D is unclear. The V end lost 0 bases, the J end lost 0 bases, and 8 bases lay between the germline ends. CDR3 size: 15 residues. Germline V gene lookup returns CDR1 MDHEN and CDR2 SYDVKM. As DNA, the CDR3 is TGTGCCAGCAGTTTATGGACATATTTGAACACTGAAGCTTTCTTT. This codes for CASSLWTYLNTEAFF.

The chain carries TRBV9 and TRBJ2-2, with TRBD1 identical over 12 bases. The germline V gene encodes CDR1 SGDLS and CDR2 YYNGEE. The CDR3 covers 16 residues. V shed 3 bases, J shed 3 bases, and the junction held 3 bases outside the gene matches. CDR3 bases: TGTGCCAGCAGCGCCCGGGACAGGGGGCACACCGGGGAGCTGTTTTTT. This gives the protein CASSARDRGHTGELFF.

Note on this clone: The limits of the CDR3 on the DNA are not certain, so only TCRdb's listed CDR3 is given. CDR3 region: CASSKVGDGAGDTQYF. J is TRBJ2-3 and V is TRBV21-1; TRBD2, as called in the table, went unchecked against the DNA. TRBV21-1 counts as a pseudogene. Counting both end residues, the CDR3 totals 16 amino acids.

The chain has TRBV11-2 and TRBJ2-1, with a weak D call TRBD1 (6 bases). The CDR3 contains 13 residues. The V gene's germline CDR1 is SGHAT and CDR2 FQNNGV. The germline V and J ends were trimmed by 4 bases and 3 bases, with 7 bases remaining between them. The CDR3 nucleotides are TGTGCCAGCAGCTCGGGACACTACAATGAGCAGTTCTTC. Its translation: CASSSGHYNEQFF.